The next 13 T cell receptor beta chains were all read from a single sample in a study of CD8 T cells in ankylosing spondylitis. Overall study findings and caveats: Blood of patients with ankylosing spondylitis appeared to be characterized by a TCR beta motif of about 8 highly homologous variants.

TCRdb ran MiXCR on the 5' RACE reads and lists one entry per CDR3 protein. The sample includes about 540,000 distinct CDR3 sequences, roughly 13% of them seen just once. Their antigens are not known. The sequenced sample was blood, either unsorted or a sorted T cell fraction (not recorded which). The receptors here all came from a male donor with ankylosing spondylitis.

This clonotype appeared a few times. V is TRBV6-1 and J is TRBJ1-1; TRBD1 is a possible D gene (5 bases). The CDR3 contains 15 residues. Trimming shortened V by 0 bases and J by 6 bases, and 14 bases separated the two germline ends. CDR1 is MNHNS, CDR2 SASEGT, per germline. CDR3 nucleotides: TGTGCCAGCAGTGAAGCCGGGGGTAGAAACGCTGAAGCTTTCTTT. Translated, it gives CASSEAGGRNAEAFF.

This clonotype was recorded a few times. The chain combines TRBV5-1 with TRBJ2-2, with TRBD2 matching over 8 bases. The CDR3 contains 15 residues. Germline V gene sequence: CDR1 SGHRS, CDR2 YFSETQ. V lost 5 bases, J lost 4 bases, and 7 bases stayed unmatched. The CDR3 here is CASRSMREVTGELFF. CDR3 coding DNA: TGCGCCAGCAGATCAATGCGGGAGGTCACCGGGGAGCTGTTTTTT. Full variable domain (remainder filled in from reference TRBV5-1 and TRBJ2-2): KAGVTQTPRYLIKTRGQQVTLSCSPISGHRSVSWYQQTPGQGLQFLFEYFSETQRNKGNFPGRFSGRQFSNSRSEMNVSTLELGDSALYLCASRSMREVTGELFFGEGSRLTVL.

This sequence joins TRBV5-1 and TRBJ2-1, with TRBD1 matching over 9 bases. J was trimmed by 7 bases and V by 2 bases; bases with no gene match: 7. CDR3 length: 15 residues. Germline CDR1 reads SGHRS; CDR2 reads YFSETQ. This CDR3 is CASSLPGQGKNEQFF. The CDR3 DNA is TGCGCCAGCAGCTTACCGGGACAGGGAAAGAATGAGCAGTTCTTC.

J is TRBJ1-2 and V is TRBV20-1; TRBD1 matches at 8 bases. V lost 8 bases, J lost 0 bases, and 2 bases stayed unmatched. Germline V gene lookup returns CDR1 DFQATT and CDR2 SNEGSKA (reference sequence). The length of the CDR3 is 12 residues. This CDR3 reads CSLQGANYGYTF. The CDR3 region has the DNA TGCAGTCTACAGGGGGCTAACTATGGCTACACCTTC.

The gene calls are TRBV29-1 and TRBJ2-5, with D maybe TRBD1 (5 bases). V was clipped by 7 bases and J by 4 bases, with 16 bases between them. The CDR3 is 13 amino acids. Germline values: CDR1 SQVTM, CDR2 ANQGSEA. CDR3 coding DNA: TGCAGCGCCGCGAATCAGGGTCGAGAGACCCAGTACTTC. Translation: CSAANQGRETQYF.

In its sample, this clonotype was seen a few times. The V gene is TRBV2, the J gene TRBJ2-1; D remains ambiguous. Trimming stripped 8 bases from V and 6 bases from J, with 14 bases between. Germline loops: CDR1 SNHLY, CDR2 FYNNEI. This CDR3 contains 13 residues. The CDR3 here is CASGSVPGNEQFF. CDR3 coding DNA: TGTGCCAGCGGCTCCGTCCCGGGCAATGAGCAGTTCTTC.

This clonotype was recorded a few times. This chain connects TRBV5-1 to TRBJ2-3; 11 bases fit TRBD2. The V gene end was trimmed by 4 bases and the J gene end by 1 base; junction bases not matched to a gene: 5. CDR3 length equals 16 residues. CDR1 SGHRS and CDR2 YFSETQ come from the germline V gene. CDR3 bases: TGCGCCAGCAGCCCCCCGGGACTAGCGGGCACAGATACGCAGTATTTT. This sequence encodes CASSPPGLAGTDTQYF.

This clonotype was counted only a few times. The J gene is TRBJ2-3, the V gene TRBV6-1, with D perhaps given as TRBD1 or TRBD2 (5 bases each). Deletions cut 2 bases from V and 5 bases from J, with 11 bases between. This CDR3 has 14 amino acids. The germline V gene has CDR1 MNHNS and CDR2 SASEGT. The DNA for the CDR3 is TGTGCCAGCAGTGAACAGGGTGAGGGAGATACGCAGTATTTT. This gives the protein CASSEQGEGDTQYF.

V is TRBV11-3 and J is TRBJ2-1, with a possible D match to TRBD1 (6 bases). Between the trimmed V and J ends, which lost 4 bases and 4 bases, there was a span of 14 bases. From germline, CDR1 is SGHNT and CDR2 YENEEA. This CDR3 has 15 residues. The CDR3 bases are TGTGCCAGCAGCTCCGCCGGGACACAATACAATGAGCAGTTCTTC. The encoded protein is CASSSAGTQYNEQFF.

This clonotype occurred many times. V is TRBV5-6 and J is TRBJ1-3, with D hard to call. There are 18 residues in the CDR3. V lost 1 base and J 6 bases, leaving 23 bases between the germline ends. Germline CDR1 and CDR2: SGHDT and YYEEEE. The CDR3 is CASSLSFISRVTENTIYF. The CDR3 DNA follows: TGTGCCAGCAGCTTGAGTTTTATATCGCGGGTAACGGAAAACACCATATATTTT.

Only a few counts were recorded for this clonotype. The chain links TRBV6-2 or TRBV6-3 to TRBJ1-1; D is unresolved. This CDR3 has 15 amino acids. V was trimmed by 2 bases and J by 1 base, leaving 11 bases between them. CDR1 and CDR2 (germline): MNHEY, SVGEGT. This chain's CDR3 is CASSYPRGRNTEAFF. The CDR3 DNA sequence: TGTGCCAGCAGTTACCCTCGAGGTCGGAACACTGAAGCTTTCTTT.

In this sample, this clonotype turned up a few times. J is TRBJ1-3 and V is TRBV7-6; no clear D gene. Trimming stripped 5 bases from V and 2 bases from J, with 10 bases between. CDR3 size: 14 residues. Per germline, CDR1 SGHVS and CDR2 FNYEAQ. The CDR3 loop is CASSRRPTGNTIYF. The CDR3 DNA sequence: TGTGCCAGCAGCCGAAGACCGACTGGAAACACCATATATTTT.

The chain links TRBV9 to TRBJ2-1, with D uncertain. This CDR3 contains 15 residues. Deletions cut 4 bases from V and 10 bases from J, with 21 bases between. Germline values: CDR1 SGDLS, CDR2 YYNGEE. CDR3 bases: TGTGCCAGCAGCACCCGACCCGCTCCTCAACGGGAGCAGTTCTTC. It codes for CASSTRPAPQREQFF.